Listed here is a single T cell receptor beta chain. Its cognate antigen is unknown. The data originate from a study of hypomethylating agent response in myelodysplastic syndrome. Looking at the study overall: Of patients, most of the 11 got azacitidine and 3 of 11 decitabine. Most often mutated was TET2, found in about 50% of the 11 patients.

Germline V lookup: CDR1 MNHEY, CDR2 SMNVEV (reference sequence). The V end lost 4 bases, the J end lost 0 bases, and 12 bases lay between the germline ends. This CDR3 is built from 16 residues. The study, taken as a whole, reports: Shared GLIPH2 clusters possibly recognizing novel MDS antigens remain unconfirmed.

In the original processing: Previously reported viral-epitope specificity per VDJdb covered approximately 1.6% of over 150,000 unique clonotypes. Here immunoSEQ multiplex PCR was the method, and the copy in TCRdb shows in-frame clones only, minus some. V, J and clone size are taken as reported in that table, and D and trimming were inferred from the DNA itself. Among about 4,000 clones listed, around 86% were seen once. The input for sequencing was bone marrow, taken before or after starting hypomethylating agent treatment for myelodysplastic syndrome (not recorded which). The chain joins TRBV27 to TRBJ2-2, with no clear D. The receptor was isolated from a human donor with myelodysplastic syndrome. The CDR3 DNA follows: TGTGCCAGCAGTTCCTTCCAGGAGTCGAACACCGGGGAGCTGTTTTTT. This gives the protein CASSSFQESNTGELFF.